The 13 T cell receptor beta chains presented below share a single source sample, sequenced in a study of siplizumab effects on memory and regulatory T cells (dated by TCRdb to between 2018 and 2021). The library relied on the immunoSEQ multiplex PCR assay. Sourced from immuneACCESS, this table was stored by TCRdb with only in-frame sequences that have V and J called. A share of the clones is absent; for the studies checked, an unresolved V gene accounts for under half, and the remainder has no known explanation. The sample table contains over 55,000 clones; only one count was recorded for around four fifths of them. Roughly 3.8% of the sample is taken by the ten largest. Sequencing used memory CD4+ T cells sorted from blood. Sample cell subset or site, as interpreted from the label and publication: unstimulated CD4+ memory T cells. The receptors come from a human donor in good health.

The chain is built from TRBV5-1 and TRBJ2-3, with no clear D. The CDR3 is 13 residues long. Trimming cost V 8 bases and J 2 bases, with 12 bases left between them. Germline lookup yields CDR1 SGHRS and CDR2 YFSETQ. The CDR3 bases are TGCGCCAGTGGTGCGGAGCACACAGATACGCAGTATTTT. Encoded protein: CASGAEHTDTQYF.

The chain combines TRBV21-1 with TRBJ2-1; TRBD2 is taken as the D call from the table, unchecked against the DNA. TRBV21-1 is noted as a pseudogene. The CDR3 spans 17 residues. CDR3 nucleotides: TGTGCCAGCAGCAAAGCGCTTCTAGCGGAGGGCTACAATGAGCAGTTCTTC. As protein: CASSKALLAEGYNEQFF.

The chain uses TRBV2 and TRBJ2-7; D is ambiguous. The CDR3 runs 11 residues. The germline gives CDR1 SNHLY, CDR2 FYNNEI. The V end lost 5 bases, the J end lost 5 bases, and 7 bases lay between the germline ends. In DNA form, the CDR3 reads TGTGCCAGCAGTCTCGTGGACGAGCAGTACTTC. Encoded protein: CASSLVDEQYF. The entire variable domain, with the rest obtained from reference TRBV2 and TRBJ2-7, is as follows: EPEVTQTPSHQVTQMGQEVILRCVPISNHLYFYWYRQILGQKVEFLVSFYNNEISEKSEIFDDQFSVERPDGSNFTLKIRSTKLEDSAMYFCASSLVDEQYFGPGTRLTVT.

CDR3 sequence (DNA): TGTGCCAGCAGCTTCGTAGGGGTAGGCACCGGGGAGCTGTTTTTT. Translation gives CASSFVGVGTGELFF. The J gene is TRBJ2-2, the V gene TRBV11-1; D is perhaps TRBD1 (5 bases). V lost 3 bases and J 4 bases, leaving 12 bases between the germline ends. The CDR3 covers 15 residues. Germline V gene lookup returns CDR1 SGHAT and CDR2 FQDESV (reference sequence). Filled out from reference TRBV11-1 and TRBJ2-2, the complete variable domain reads EAEVAQSPRYKITEKSQAVAFWCDPISGHATLYWYRQILGQGPELLVQFQDESVVDDSQLPKDRFSAERLKGVDSTLKIQPAELGDSAMYLCASSFVGVGTGELFFGEGSRLTVL.

Only a few counts were recorded for this clone. DNA of the CDR3: TGTGCCAGCAGCGATAGACTAGCGGGGAGCTCCTACAATGAGCAGTTCTTC. Its protein product is CASSDRLAGSSYNEQFF. The genes are TRBV7-9 and TRBJ2-1; TRBD2 aligns across 11 bases. V shed 5 bases, J shed 0 bases, and the junction held 6 bases outside the gene matches. This CDR3 has 17 amino acids. Looked up from germline, CDR1 is SEHNR and CDR2 is FQNEAQ (reference sequence).

This chain joins TRBV5-1 and TRBJ2-7; no clear D. Germline V gene sequence: CDR1 SGHRS, CDR2 YFSETQ. V was pared by 3 bases and J by 4 bases, with 14 bases between. The CDR3 loop spans 14 amino acids. The CDR3: CASSYSIGRYEQYF. For the CDR3, the DNA is TGCGCCAGCAGCTACTCGATCGGCCGTTACGAGCAGTACTTC.

This chain joins TRBV6-6 and TRBJ2-7; 10 bases are shared with TRBD1. Germline-derived CDR1 and CDR2 are MNHNY and SVGAGI (reference sequence). The junction had 5 bases not matched to a gene; V was cut back by 4 bases and J by 2 bases. The CDR3 is made up of 15 amino acids. The CDR3 DNA reads TGTGCCAGCAGTTCCGGGGACAGGGGCGCCTACGAGCAGTACTTC. This sequence encodes CASSSGDRGAYEQYF.

V gene TRBV12-5 combines with J gene TRBJ2-3; D not resolved. The V gene lost 0 bases and the J gene lost 5 bases, with 9 bases spanning the gap. From germline, CDR1 is LGHNT and CDR2 FRNRAP. This CDR3 is built from 14 residues. The CDR3 here is CASGLVQSQDTQYF. The CDR3 nucleotides are TGTGCTAGTGGTTTGGTACAGAGTCAAGATACGCAGTATTTT.

The rearrangement joins TRBV2 to TRBJ1-6; D might be TRBD1 (5 bases). V was cut by 11 bases and J by 5 bases, with 16 bases left in between. Germline loops: CDR1 SNHLY, CDR2 FYNNEI. This CDR3 is 14 amino acids long. This CDR3 reads CAGNVGGDNSPLHF. In nucleotides, the CDR3 is TGTGCCGGAAATGTCGGGGGAGATAATTCACCCCTCCACTTT.

The chain links TRBV19 to TRBJ1-2; D is ambiguous. Germline values: CDR1 LNHDA, CDR2 SQIVND (reference sequence). Trimming left V 9 bases short and J 0 bases short, with 5 bases between. This CDR3 has 11 residues. The CDR3: CASGTNYGYTF. The CDR3, as DNA: TGTGCCAGCGGGACTAACTATGGCTACACCTTC.

The chain is built from TRBV5-3 and TRBJ1-2; maybe TRBD1 (5 bases). TRBV5-3 is given ORF status, its function remaining uncertain. The CDR3 extends over 14 amino acids. With 8 bases removed from V and 4 bases from J, the gap between germline ends came to 18 bases. CDR3 bases: TGTGCCAGCTCGACAGCAACAGCCCTCTATGGCTACACCTTC. This sequence encodes CASSTATALYGYTF.

The chain links TRBV13 to TRBJ1-3, with a possible D match to TRBD1 (5 bases). Between the trimmed V and J ends, which lost 5 bases and 0 bases, there was a span of 17 bases. The CDR3 has 17 residues. Germline V gene data show CDR1 as PRHDT and CDR2 as FYEKMQ (reference sequence). DNA of the CDR3: TGTGCCAGCAGCATAATGGGTCGGGGGAGCTCTGGAAACACCATATATTTT. Protein product: CASSIMGRGSSGNTIYF.

V usage is TRBV19 and J usage is TRBJ2-1; D might be TRBD1 (6 bases). V lost 9 bases to trimming and J lost 2 bases, with 14 bases between them. This CDR3 spans 14 amino acids. Germline lookup yields CDR1 LNHDA and CDR2 SQIVND (reference sequence). CDR3 nucleotides: TGTGCCAGCCAACGACAGGCCCCCTACAATGAGCAGTTCTTC. It specifies CASQRQAPYNEQFF.